The clone carrying this TCR delta chain was detected only a few times. After removal of 5 bases from V and 1 base from J, the junction contained 20 bases not matched to a gene. Germline V gene lookup returns CDR1 NSMFDY and CDR2 ISSIKDK. The CDR3 loop spans 20 amino acids. This specimen belongs to a study of gamma-delta T cells after stem cell transplantation. TCRdb re-identified clones in the RT-PCR reads via CATT. The sample holds approximately 3,200 delta-chain clones; 21% are singletons and the top ten take roughly a quarter. Sequenced input: gamma-delta T cells. The sequence derives from a human donor. It is not recorded whose cells these are; they may come from a transplant donor. The genes are TRAV29/DV5 and TRDJ1; 13 bases align to TRDD3. CDR3 nucleotides: TGTGCAGCCGCGGGGGGTGGCCAGGGGACTGGGGGATACGCCACCGATAAACTCATCTTT. Translated, it gives CAAAGGGQGTGGYATDKLIF.